The clone carrying this TCR beta chain was seen repeatedly, ten times or more. Its antigen remains unidentified. The germline V gene has CDR1 DFQATT and CDR2 SNEGSKA (reference sequence). The CDR3 is 10 residues long. The V and J ends lost 5 bases and 10 bases respectively, with 11 bases between them. These data are taken from a study of T-cell reconstitution after alpha-beta-depleted transplantation in children. Study-level results: For some patients, TCRbeta diversity was high at day 60 because of recipient T cells and thymic progenitors that survived. Newly generated T cells supplied most T-cell counts and diversity one year post-transplant.

TCRbeta library construction was performed incorporating unique molecular identifiers. Via MiXCR, TCRdb re-called the PCR reads, giving one row per CDR3 protein. The table includes 95,000 to 150,000 distinct CDR3 sequences, under 30% detected once. This sequence originates from a male patient aged 2-10 years who had a stem cell transplant for chronic granulomatous disease, so the T cells may come from the graft donor. The chain joins TRBV20-1 to TRBJ2-5; no reliable D call. Sequenced material: PBMCs, mostly from graft donor cells, taken 180 days after TCRalphabeta/CD19-depleted stem cell transplant. CDR3 region: CSAFAQDQYF. CDR3 nucleotide sequence: TGCAGTGCTTTCGCCCAGGACCAGTACTTC.